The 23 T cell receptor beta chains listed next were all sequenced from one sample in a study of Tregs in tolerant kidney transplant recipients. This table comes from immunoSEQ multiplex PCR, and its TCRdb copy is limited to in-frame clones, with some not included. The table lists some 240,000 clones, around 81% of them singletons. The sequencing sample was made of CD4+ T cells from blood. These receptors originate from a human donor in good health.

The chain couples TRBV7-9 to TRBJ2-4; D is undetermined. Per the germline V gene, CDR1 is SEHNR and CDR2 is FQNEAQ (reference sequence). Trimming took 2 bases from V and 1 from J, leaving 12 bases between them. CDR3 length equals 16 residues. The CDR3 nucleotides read TGTGCCAGCAGCTTATGGGCCTCTGAGGCCAAAAACATTCAGTACTTC. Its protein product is CASSLWASEAKNIQYF. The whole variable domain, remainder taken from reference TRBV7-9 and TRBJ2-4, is DTGVSQNPRHKITKRGQNVTFRCDPISEHNRLYWYRQTLGQGPEFLTYFQNEAQLEKSRLLSDRFSAERPKGSFSTLEIQRTEQGDSAMYLCASSLWASEAKNIQYFGAGTRLSVL.

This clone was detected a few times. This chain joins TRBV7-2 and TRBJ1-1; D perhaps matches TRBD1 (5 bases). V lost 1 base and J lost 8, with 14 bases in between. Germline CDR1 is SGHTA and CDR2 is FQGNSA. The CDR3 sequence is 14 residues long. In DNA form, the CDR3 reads TGTGCCAGCAGCTTAGGACAGTTGGGTACAGAAGCTTTCTTT. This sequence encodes CASSLGQLGTEAFF.

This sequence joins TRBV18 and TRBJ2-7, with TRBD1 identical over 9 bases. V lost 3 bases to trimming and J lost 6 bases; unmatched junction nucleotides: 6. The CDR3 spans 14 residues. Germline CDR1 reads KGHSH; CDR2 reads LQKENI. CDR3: CASSPDRGGGEQYF. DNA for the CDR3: TGTGCCAGCTCACCGGACAGGGGTGGCGGCGAGCAGTACTTC.

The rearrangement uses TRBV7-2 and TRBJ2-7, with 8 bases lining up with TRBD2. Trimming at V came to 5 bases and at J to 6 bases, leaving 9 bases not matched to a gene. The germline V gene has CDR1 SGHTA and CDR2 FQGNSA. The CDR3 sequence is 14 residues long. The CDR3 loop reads CASSLGPLAGEQYF. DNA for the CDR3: TGTGCCAGCAGCCTCGGGCCCCTAGCGGGCGAGCAGTACTTC.

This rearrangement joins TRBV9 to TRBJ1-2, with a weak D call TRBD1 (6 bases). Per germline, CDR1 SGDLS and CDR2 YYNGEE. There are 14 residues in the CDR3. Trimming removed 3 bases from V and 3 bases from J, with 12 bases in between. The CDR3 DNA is TGTGCCAGCAGCGGACAGGACGGATACTATGGCTACACCTTC. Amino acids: CASSGQDGYYGYTF.

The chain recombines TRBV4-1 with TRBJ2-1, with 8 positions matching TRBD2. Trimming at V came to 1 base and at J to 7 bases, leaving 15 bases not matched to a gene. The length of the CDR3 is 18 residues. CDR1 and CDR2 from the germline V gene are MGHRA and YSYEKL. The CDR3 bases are TGCGCCAGCAGCCAAGGAAGTACTAGCGGTACACTTCAGAATGAGCAGTTCTTC. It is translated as CASSQGSTSGTLQNEQFF.

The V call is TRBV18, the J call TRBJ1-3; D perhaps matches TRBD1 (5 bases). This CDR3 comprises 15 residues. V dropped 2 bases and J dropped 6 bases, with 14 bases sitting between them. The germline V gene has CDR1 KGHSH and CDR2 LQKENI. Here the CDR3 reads CASSPEVGVANTIYF. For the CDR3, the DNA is TGTGCCAGCTCACCAGAGGTGGGGGTCGCAAACACCATATATTTT.

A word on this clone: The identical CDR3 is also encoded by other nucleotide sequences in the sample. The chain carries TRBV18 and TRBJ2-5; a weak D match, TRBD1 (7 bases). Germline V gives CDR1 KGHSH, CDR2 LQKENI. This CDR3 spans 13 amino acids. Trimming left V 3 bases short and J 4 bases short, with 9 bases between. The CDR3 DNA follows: TGTGCCAGCTCACCGCAGGGGGGAGAGACCCAGTACTTC. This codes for CASSPQGGETQYF.

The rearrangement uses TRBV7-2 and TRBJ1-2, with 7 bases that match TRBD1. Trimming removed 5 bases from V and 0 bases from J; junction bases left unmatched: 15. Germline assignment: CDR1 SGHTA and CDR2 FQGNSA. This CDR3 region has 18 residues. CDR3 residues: CASSRPKTGQVPNYGYTF. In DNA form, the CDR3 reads TGTGCCAGCAGCCGGCCTAAGACAGGGCAGGTTCCTAACTATGGCTACACCTTC.

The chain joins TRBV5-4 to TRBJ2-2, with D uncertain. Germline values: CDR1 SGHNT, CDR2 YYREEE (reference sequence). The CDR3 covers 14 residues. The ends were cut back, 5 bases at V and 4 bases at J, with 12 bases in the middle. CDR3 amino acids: CASRASPITGELFF. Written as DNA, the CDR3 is TGTGCCAGCAGGGCCTCACCTATCACCGGGGAGCTGTTTTTT.

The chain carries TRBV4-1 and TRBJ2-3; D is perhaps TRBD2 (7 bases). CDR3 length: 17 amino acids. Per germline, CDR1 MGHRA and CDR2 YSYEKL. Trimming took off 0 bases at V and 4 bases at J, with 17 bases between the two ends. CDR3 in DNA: TGCGCCAGCAGCCAAGATTCGAGGGGGACTAAGGCAGATACGCAGTATTTT. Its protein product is CASSQDSRGTKADTQYF.

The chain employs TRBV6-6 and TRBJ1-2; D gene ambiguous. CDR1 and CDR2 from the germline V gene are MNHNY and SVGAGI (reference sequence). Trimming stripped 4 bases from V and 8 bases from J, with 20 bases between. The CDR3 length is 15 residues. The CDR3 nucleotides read TGTGCCAGCAGTTCCTCTGGTCGGGCCCTTGGGGGCTACACCTTC. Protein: CASSSSGRALGGYTF.

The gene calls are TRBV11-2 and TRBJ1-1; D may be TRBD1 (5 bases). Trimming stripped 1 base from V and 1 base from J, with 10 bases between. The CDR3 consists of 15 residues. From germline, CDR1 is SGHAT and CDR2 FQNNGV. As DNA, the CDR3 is TGTGCCAGCAGCTTAGTCTGGGGCGGGAACACTGAAGCTTTCTTT. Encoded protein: CASSLVWGGNTEAFF.

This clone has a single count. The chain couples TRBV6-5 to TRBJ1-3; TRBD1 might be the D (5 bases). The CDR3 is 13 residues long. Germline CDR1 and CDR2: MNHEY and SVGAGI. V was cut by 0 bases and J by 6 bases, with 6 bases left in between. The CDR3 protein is CASSYSRENTIYF. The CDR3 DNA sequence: TGTGCCAGCAGTTACTCCAGGGAAAACACCATATATTTT.

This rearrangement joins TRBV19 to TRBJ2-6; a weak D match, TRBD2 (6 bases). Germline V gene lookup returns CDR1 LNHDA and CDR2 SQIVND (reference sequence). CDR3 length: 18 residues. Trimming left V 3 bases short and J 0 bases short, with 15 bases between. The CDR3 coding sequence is TGTGCCAGTAGTATTGTTGGGCGGAGGGGCTCTGGGGCCAACGTCCTGACTTTC. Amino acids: CASSIVGRRGSGANVLTF.

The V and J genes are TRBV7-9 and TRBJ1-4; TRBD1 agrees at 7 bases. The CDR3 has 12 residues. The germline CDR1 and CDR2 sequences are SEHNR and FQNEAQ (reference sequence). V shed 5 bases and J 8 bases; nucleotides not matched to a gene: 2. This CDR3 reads CASSVQGEKLFF. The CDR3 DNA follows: TGTGCCAGCAGCGTACAGGGGGAAAAACTGTTTTTT. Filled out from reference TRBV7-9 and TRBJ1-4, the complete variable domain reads DTGVSQNPRHKITKRGQNVTFRCDPISEHNRLYWYRQTLGQGPEFLTYFQNEAQLEKSRLLSDRFSAERPKGSFSTLEIQRTEQGDSAMYLCASSVQGEKLFFGSGTQLSVL.

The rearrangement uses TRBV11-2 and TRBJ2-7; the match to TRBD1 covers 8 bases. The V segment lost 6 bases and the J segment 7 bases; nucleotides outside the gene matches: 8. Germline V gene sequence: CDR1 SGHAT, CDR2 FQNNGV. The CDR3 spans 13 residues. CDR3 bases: TGTGCCAGCAGTCCCGGGACAGGAAATGAGCAGTACTTC. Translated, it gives CASSPGTGNEQYF.

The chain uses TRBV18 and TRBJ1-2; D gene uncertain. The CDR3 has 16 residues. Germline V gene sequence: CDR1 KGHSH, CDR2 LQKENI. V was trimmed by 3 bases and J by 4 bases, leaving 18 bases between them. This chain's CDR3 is CASSPSLQDPPYGYTF. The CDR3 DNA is TGTGCCAGCTCACCGTCGTTACAAGATCCTCCCTATGGCTACACCTTC.

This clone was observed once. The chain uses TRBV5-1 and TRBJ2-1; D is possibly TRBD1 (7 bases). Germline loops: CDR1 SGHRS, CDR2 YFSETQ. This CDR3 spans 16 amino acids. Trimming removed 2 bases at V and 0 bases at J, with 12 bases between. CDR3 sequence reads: CASSFRGASSYNEQFF. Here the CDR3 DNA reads TGCGCCAGCAGCTTCAGGGGGGCCAGCTCCTACAATGAGCAGTTCTTC. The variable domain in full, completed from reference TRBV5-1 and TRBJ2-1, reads KAGVTQTPRYLIKTRGQQVTLSCSPISGHRSVSWYQQTPGQGLQFLFEYFSETQRNKGNFPGRFSGRQFSNSRSEMNVSTLELGDSALYLCASSFRGASSYNEQFFGPGTRLTVL.

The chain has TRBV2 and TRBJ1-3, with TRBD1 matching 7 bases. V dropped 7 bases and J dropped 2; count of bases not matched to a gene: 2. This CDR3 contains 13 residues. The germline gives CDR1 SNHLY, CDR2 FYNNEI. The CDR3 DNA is TGTGCCAGCAAGGGACAGACTGGAAACACCATATATTTT. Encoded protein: CASKGQTGNTIYF.

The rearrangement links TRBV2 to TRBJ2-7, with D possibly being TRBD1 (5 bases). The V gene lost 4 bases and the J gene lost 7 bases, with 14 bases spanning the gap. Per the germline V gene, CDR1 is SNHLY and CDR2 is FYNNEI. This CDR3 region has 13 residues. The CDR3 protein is CASSVAVRGEQYF. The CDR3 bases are TGTGCCAGCAGTGTGGCGGTTAGGGGTGAGCAGTACTTC.

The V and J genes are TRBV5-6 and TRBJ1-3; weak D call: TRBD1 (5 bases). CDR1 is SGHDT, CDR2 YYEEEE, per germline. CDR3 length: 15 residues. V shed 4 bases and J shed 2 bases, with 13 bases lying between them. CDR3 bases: TGTGCCAGCAGCCCCATCGGGGGAGCTGGAAACACCATATATTTT. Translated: CASSPIGGAGNTIYF.

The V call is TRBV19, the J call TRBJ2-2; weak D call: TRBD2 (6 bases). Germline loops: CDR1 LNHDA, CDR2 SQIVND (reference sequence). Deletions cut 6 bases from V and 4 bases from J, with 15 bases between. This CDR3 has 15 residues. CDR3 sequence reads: CASRGVRGSTGELFF. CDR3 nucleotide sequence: TGTGCCAGTAGGGGTGTTCGGGGGAGCACCGGGGAGCTGTTTTTT.